This TCR beta chain was found in a study of blood T cell repertoires in COVID-19. Background on the study: Collection of acute and convalescent COVID-19 samples took place in the United States, Italy and Spain.

The V gene's germline CDR1 is GTSNPN and CDR2 SVGIG (reference sequence). This CDR3 spans 13 amino acids. Between the trimmed V and J ends, which lost 0 bases and 4 bases, there was a span of 8 bases. TCRdb's copy holds only in-frame clones and misses some; the assay was immunoSEQ multiplex PCR. The profile covers 41,000 or so clones, with approximately 90% appearing a single time and roughly 4.3% taken by the ten largest. The sequence was obtained from a man aged 55-75 years with acute or convalescent COVID-19. Sequences were obtained from peripheral blood. The chain is built from TRBV30 and TRBJ2-3; tentative D call: TRBD1 (6 bases). The CDR3 loop is CAWSVGGPDTQYF. For the CDR3, the DNA is TGTGCCTGGAGTGTAGGGGGTCCAGATACGCAGTATTTT.